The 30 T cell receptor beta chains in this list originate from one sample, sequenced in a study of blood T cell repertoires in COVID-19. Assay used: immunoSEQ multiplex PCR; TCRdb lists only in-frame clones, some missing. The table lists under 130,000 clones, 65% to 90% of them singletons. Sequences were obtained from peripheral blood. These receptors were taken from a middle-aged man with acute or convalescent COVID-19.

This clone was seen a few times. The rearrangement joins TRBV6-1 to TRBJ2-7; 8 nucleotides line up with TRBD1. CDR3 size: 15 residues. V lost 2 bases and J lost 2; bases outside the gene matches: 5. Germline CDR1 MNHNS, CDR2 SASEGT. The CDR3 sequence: CASSEPGQVPYEQYF. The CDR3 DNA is TGTGCCAGCAGTGAACCGGGACAGGTCCCCTACGAGCAGTACTTC.

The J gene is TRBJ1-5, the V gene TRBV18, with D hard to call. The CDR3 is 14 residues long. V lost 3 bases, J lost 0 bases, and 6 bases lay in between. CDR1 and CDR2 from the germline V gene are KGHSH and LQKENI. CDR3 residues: CASSPQYSNQPQHF. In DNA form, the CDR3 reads TGTGCCAGCTCACCTCAGTATAGCAATCAGCCCCAGCATTTT.

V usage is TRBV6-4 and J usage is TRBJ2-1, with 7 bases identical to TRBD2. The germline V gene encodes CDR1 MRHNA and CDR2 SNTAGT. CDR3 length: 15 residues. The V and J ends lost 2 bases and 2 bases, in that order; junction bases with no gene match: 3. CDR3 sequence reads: CASSDAAGAYNEQFF. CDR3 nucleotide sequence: TGTGCCAGCAGTGACGCGGCGGGGGCCTACAATGAGCAGTTCTTC.

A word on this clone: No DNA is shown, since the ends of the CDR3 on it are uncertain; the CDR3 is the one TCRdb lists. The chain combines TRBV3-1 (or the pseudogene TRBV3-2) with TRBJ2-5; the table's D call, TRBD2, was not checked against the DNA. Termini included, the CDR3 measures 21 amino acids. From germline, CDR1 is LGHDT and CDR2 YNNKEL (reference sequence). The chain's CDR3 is CASSFRTGGRPSTSGRETQYF.

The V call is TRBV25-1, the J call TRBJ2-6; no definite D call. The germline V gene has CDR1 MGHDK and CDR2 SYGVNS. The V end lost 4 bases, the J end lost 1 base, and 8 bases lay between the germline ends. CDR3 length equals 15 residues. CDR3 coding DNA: TGTGCCAGCAGTGGGGCACGTTCTGGGGCCAACGTCCTGACTTTC. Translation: CASSGARSGANVLTF.

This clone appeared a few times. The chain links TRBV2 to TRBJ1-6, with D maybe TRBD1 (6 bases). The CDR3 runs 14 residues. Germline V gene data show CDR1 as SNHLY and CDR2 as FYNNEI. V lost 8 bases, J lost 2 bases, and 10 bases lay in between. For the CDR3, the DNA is TGTGCCAGCTCTCGACAGGCCTATAATTCACCCCTCCACTTT. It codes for CASSRQAYNSPLHF.

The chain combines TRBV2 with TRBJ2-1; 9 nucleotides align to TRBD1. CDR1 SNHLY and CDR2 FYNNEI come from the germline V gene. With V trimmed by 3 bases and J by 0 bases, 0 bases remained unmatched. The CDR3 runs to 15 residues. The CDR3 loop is CASSETGGSYNEQFF. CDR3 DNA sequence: TGTGCCAGCAGTGAGACAGGGGGCTCCTACAATGAGCAGTTCTTC.

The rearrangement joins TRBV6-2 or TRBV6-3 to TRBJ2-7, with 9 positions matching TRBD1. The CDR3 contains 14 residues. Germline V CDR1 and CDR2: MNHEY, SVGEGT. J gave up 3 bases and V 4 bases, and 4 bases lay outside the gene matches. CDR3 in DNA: TGTGCCAGCAGTTCGGGACAGGGATTCTACGAGCAGTACTTC. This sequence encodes CASSSGQGFYEQYF.

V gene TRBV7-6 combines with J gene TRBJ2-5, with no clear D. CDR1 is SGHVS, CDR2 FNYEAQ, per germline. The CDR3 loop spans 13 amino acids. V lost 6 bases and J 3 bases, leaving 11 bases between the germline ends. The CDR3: CASRGWQEETQYF. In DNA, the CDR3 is TGTGCCAGCAGAGGTTGGCAGGAAGAGACCCAGTACTTC.

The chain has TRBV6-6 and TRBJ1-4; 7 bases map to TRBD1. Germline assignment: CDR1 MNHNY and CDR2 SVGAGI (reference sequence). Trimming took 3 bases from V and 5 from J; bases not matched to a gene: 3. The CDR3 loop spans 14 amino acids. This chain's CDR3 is CASSYPRGNEKLFF. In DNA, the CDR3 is TGTGCCAGCAGTTATCCCAGGGGGAATGAAAAACTGTTTTTT.

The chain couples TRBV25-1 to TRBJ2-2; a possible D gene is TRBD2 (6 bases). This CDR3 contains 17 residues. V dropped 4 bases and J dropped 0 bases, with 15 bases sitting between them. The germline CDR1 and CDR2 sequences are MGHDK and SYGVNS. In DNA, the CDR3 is TGTGCCAGCAGTGCCCGACTAGTGAAATCGAACACCGGGGAGCTGTTTTTT. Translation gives CASSARLVKSNTGELFF.

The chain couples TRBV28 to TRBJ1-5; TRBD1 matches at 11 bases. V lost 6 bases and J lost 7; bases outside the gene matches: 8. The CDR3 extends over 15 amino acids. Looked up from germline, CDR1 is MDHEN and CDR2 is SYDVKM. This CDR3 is CASRAGTGGFQPQHF. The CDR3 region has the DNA TGTGCCAGCAGGGCCGGGACAGGGGGTTTCCAGCCCCAGCATTTT.

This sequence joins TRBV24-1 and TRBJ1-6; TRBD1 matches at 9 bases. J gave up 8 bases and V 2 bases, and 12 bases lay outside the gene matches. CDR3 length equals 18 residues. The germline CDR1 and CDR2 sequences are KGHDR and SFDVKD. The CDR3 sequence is CATSDWLGQGVLDSPLHF. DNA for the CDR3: TGTGCCACCAGTGATTGGCTGGGACAGGGAGTTTTGGATTCACCCCTCCACTTT.

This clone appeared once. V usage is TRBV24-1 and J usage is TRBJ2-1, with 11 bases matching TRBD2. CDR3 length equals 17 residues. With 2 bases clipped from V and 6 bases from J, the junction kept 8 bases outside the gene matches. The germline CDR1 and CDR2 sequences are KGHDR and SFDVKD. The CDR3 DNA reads TGTGCCACCAGTGATTACACTACTAGCGGGAGCTTCAATGAGCAGTTCTTC. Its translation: CATSDYTTSGSFNEQFF.

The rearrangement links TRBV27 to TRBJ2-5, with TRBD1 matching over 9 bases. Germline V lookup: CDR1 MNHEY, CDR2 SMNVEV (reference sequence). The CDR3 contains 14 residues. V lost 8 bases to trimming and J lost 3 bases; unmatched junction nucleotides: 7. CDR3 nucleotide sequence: TGTGCCAGCCGACAGGGGGAATGGGAAGAGACCCAGTACTTC. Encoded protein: CASRQGEWEETQYF.

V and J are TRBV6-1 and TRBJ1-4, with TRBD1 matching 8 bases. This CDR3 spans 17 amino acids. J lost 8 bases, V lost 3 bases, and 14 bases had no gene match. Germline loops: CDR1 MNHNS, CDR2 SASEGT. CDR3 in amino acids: CASSEQPRDRRDEKLFF. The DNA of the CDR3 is TGTGCCAGCAGTGAGCAACCGCGGGACAGGCGCGACGAAAAACTGTTTTTT.

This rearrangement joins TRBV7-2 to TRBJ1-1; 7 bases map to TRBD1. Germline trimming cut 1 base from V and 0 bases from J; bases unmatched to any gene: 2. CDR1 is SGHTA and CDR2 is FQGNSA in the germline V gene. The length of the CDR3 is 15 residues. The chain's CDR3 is CASSLVTGVNTEAFF. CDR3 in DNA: TGTGCCAGCAGCTTAGTCACAGGGGTGAACACTGAAGCTTTCTTT.

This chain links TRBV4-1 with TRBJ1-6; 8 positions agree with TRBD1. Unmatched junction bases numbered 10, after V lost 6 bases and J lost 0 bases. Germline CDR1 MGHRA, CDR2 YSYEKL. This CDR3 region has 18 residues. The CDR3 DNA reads TGCGCCAGCAGTCAATTACCAGGGGGCGTCTCCTATAATTCACCCCTCCACTTT. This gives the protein CASSQLPGGVSYNSPLHF.

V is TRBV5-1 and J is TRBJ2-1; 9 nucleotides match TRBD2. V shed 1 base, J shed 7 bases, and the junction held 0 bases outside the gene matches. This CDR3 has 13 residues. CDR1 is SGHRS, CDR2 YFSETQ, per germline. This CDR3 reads CASSLSGGNEQFF. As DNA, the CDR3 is TGCGCCAGCAGCTTGAGCGGGGGGAATGAGCAGTTCTTC.

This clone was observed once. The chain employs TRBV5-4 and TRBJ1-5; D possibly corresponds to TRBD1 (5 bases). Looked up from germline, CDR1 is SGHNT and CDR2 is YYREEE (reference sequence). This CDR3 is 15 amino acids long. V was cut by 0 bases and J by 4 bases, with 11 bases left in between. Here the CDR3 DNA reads TGTGCCAGCAGCTTGGGTGGGACTCAGAATCAGCCCCAGCATTTT. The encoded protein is CASSLGGTQNQPQHF.

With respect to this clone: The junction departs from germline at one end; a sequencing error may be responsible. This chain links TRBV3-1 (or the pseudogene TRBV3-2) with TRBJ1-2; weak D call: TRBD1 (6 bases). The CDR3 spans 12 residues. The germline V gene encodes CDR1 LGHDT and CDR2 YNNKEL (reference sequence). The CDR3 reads CASSKDQGSYTF. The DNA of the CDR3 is TGTGCCAGCAGCAAAGATCAGGGGAGCTACACCTTC.

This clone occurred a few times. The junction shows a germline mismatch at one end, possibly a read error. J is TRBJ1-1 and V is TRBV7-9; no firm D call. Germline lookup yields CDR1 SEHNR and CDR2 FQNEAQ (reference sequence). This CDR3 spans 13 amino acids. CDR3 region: CASTLGSGTEAFF. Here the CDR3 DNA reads TGTGCCAGCACCTTAGGTTCGGGCACTGAAGCTTTCTTT. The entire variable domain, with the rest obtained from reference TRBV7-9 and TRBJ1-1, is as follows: DTGVSQNPRHKITKRGQNVTFRCDPISEHNRLYWYRQTLGQGPEFLTYFQNEAQLEKSRLLSDRFSAERPKGSFSTLEIQRTEQGDSAMYLCASTLGSGTEAFFGQGTRLTVV.

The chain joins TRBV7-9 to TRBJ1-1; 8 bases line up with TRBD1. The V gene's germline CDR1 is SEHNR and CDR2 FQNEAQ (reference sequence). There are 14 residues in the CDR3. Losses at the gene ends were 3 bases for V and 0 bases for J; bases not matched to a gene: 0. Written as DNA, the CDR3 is TGTGCCAGCAGCTTGGGACAGGTGAACACTGAAGCTTTCTTT. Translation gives CASSLGQVNTEAFF.

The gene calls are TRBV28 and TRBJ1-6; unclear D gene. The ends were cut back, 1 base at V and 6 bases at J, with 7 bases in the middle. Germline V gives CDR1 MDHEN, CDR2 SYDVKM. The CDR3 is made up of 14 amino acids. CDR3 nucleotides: TGTGCCAGCAGTTTATTTTCCAGTAATTCACCCCTCCACTTT. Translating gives CASSLFSSNSPLHF.

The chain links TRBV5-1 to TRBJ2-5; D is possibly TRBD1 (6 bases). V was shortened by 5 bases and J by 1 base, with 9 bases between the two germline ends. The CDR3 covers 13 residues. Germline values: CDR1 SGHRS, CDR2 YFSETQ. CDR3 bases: TGCGCCAGCAGGAGGGGGTTCCAAGAGACCCAGTACTTC. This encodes CASRRGFQETQYF.

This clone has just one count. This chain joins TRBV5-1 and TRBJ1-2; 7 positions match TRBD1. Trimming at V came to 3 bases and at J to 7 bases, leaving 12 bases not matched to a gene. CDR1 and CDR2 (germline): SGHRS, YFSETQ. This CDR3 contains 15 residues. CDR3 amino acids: CASSSQGTALSGYTF. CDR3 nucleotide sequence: TGCGCCAGCAGCTCACAGGGGACAGCCTTATCTGGCTACACCTTC.

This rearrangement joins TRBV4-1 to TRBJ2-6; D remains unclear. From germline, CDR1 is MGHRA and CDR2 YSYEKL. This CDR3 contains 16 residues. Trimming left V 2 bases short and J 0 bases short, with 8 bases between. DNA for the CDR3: TGCGCCAGCAGCCAAAGCCAGGACTCTGGGGCCAACGTCCTGACTTTC. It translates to CASSQSQDSGANVLTF.

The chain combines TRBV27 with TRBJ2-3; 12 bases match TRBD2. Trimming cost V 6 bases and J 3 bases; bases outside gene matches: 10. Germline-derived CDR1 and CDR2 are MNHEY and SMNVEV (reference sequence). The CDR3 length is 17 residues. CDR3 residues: CASRPGGLAGLTDTQYF. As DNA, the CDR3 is TGTGCCAGCAGACCTGGGGGACTAGCGGGCCTGACAGATACGCAGTATTTT.

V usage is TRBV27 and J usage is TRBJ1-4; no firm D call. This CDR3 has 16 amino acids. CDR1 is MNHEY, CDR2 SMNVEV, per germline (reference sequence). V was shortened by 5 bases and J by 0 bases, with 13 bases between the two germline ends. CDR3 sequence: CASSRKYSTTNEKLFF. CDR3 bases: TGTGCCAGCAGTCGCAAGTACAGCACAACTAATGAAAAACTGTTTTTT.

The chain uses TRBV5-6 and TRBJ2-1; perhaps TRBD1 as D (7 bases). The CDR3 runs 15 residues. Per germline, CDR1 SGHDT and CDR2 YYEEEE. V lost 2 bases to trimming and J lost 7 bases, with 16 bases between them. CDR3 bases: TGTGCCAGCAGCTTCCGAGACAGGGACTCAAATGAGCAGTTCTTC. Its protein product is CASSFRDRDSNEQFF.